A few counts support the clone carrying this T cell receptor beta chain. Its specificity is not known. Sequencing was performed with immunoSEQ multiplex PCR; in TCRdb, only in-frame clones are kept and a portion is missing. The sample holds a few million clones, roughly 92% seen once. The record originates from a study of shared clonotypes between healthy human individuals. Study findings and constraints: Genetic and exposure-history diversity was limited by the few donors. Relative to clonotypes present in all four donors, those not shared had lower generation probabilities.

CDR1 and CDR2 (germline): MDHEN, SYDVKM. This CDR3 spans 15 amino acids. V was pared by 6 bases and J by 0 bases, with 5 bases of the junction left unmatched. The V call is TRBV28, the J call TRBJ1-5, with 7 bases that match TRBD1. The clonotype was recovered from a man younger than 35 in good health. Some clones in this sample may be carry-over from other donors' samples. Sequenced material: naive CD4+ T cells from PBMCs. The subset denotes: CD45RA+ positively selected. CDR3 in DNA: TGTGCCAGCAGCGGGACAGCAATTAGCAATCAGCCCCAGCATTTT. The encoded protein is CASSGTAISNQPQHF.